This T cell receptor beta chain came from a study of blood T cell repertoires in COVID-19. TCRdb's table, derived via immunoSEQ multiplex PCR, lists solely in-frame clones and lacks some. The data hold some 80,000 clones, with approximately 85% observed a single time. This clone showed up just once. This CDR3 region has 16 residues. Trimming took 6 bases from V and 0 from J, leaving 15 bases between them. Germline values: CDR1 SGHVS, CDR2 FQNEAQ. The TCR was taken from an elderly woman with active or convalescent COVID-19. The gene calls are TRBV7-8 and TRBJ1-5; TRBD1 might be the D (5 bases). Material for sequencing was peripheral blood. The CDR3: CASSPRGGFSNQPQHF. The CDR3 DNA sequence: TGTGCCAGCAGTCCAAGGGGAGGATTTAGCAATCAGCCCCAGCATTTT. The complete variable domain, with remaining parts taken from reference TRBV7-8 and TRBJ1-5, reads GAGVSQSPRYKVAKRGQDVALRCDPISGHVSLFWYQQALGQGPEFLTYFQNEAQLDKSGLPSDRFFAERPEGSVSTLKIQRTQQEDSAVYLCASSPRGGFSNQPQHFGDGTRLSIL.